This passage covers 7 T cell receptor beta chains from one sample sequenced in a study of identical twins. MiXCR, applied by TCRdb to the 5' RACE reads, yields one record per CDR3 protein. The repertoire has around 370,000 distinct CDR3 sequences, around 9.7% of them found once; the top ten carry under 9.5%. Sequencing was carried out using naive T cells sorted from blood. The receptors here all came from a woman in her forties or fifties in good health.

V gene TRBV12-3 or TRBV12-4 combines with J gene TRBJ1-6; a weak D match, TRBD1 (5 bases). The CDR3 sequence is 12 residues long. V lost 3 bases and J 10 bases, leaving 7 bases between the germline ends. The CDR3 coding sequence is TGTGCCAGCAGTTTCCCAGGGTCACCCCTCCACTTT. Amino acid sequence: CASSFPGSPLHF.

This clonotype was counted many times. The chain carries TRBV5-1 and TRBJ2-7, with 8 bases matching TRBD1. J gave up 2 bases and V 2 bases, and 3 bases lay outside the gene matches. The V gene's germline CDR1 is SGHRS and CDR2 YFSETQ. The CDR3 covers 14 residues. CDR3 coding DNA: TGCGCCAGCAGCTTCACAGGGGGAGCCTACGAGCAGTACTTC. This gives the protein CASSFTGGAYEQYF.

This clonotype was counted ten times or more. This chain joins TRBV28 and TRBJ2-5; D unclear. Germline V CDR1 and CDR2: MDHEN, SYDVKM. The CDR3 is 11 amino acids. Trimming stripped 6 bases from V and 4 bases from J, with 6 bases between. The DNA for the CDR3 is TGTGCCAGCAGAACTTTAGAGACCCAGTACTTC. Translation: CASRTLETQYF. Full variable domain (rest looked up from reference TRBV28 and TRBJ2-5): DVKVTQSSRYLVKRTGEKVFLECVQDMDHENMFWYRQDPGLGLRLIYFSYDVKMKEKGDIPEGYSVSREKKERFSLILESASTNQTSMYLCASRTLETQYFGPGTRLLVL.

V gene TRBV11-2 combines with J gene TRBJ2-7, with D unclear. The CDR3 consists of 14 residues. The germline gives CDR1 SGHAT, CDR2 FQNNGV. V lost 1 base and J lost 6, with 13 bases in between. CDR3 sequence reads: CASSLVPGSGEQYF. CDR3 nucleotide sequence: TGTGCCAGCAGCTTAGTGCCGGGTTCGGGCGAGCAGTACTTC.

This clonotype came up many times. V and J are TRBV4-1 and TRBJ2-7; D is undetermined. V dropped 2 bases and J dropped 3 bases, with 20 bases sitting between them. Per the germline V gene, CDR1 is MGHRA and CDR2 is YSYEKL. The CDR3 is 17 residues long. The DNA for the CDR3 is TGCGCCAGCAGCCAATCCGACGGGCGGCTTATCCTCTACGAGCAGTACTTC. Protein: CASSQSDGRLILYEQYF.

This chain joins TRBV2 and TRBJ1-2; unclear D gene. Germline CDR1 is SNHLY and CDR2 is FYNNEI. V lost 3 bases and J lost 9, with 11 bases in between. This CDR3 has 12 residues. The CDR3 loop is CASSEERQSYTF. CDR3 nucleotide sequence: TGTGCCAGCAGTGAGGAGAGGCAGAGCTACACCTTC. The complete variable domain, with remaining parts taken from reference TRBV2 and TRBJ1-2, reads EPEVTQTPSHQVTQMGQEVILRCVPISNHLYFYWYRQILGQKVEFLVSFYNNEISEKSEIFDDQFSVERPDGSNFTLKIRSTKLEDSAMYFCASSEERQSYTFGSGTRLTVV.

This chain joins TRBV25-1 and TRBJ2-2, with TRBD2 identical over 10 bases. This CDR3 has 16 residues. Germline V gene sequence: CDR1 MGHDK, CDR2 SYGVNS. J lost 1 base, V lost 4 bases, and 3 bases had no gene match. CDR3: CASSVLAGVNTGELFF. In DNA, the CDR3 is TGTGCCAGCAGTGTCCTAGCGGGGGTGAACACCGGGGAGCTGTTTTTT.